What follows describes a single TCR beta chain. Collection of 9 to 10 milliliters of peripheral blood was performed for each donor. With each sample, at least 5 micrograms of total RNA were extracted. A sample-barcoded 5' primer and a J-beta primer mix were used in a second PCR of roughly 7 to 12 cycles. TCRdb re-called the 5' RACE reads with MiXCR, one entry per CDR3 protein. The data hold some 760,000 distinct CDR3 sequences, with 20% to 30% observed a single time. The CDR3 extends over 15 amino acids. The V end lost 6 bases, the J end lost 5 bases, and 16 bases lay between the germline ends. The data belong to a study of blood T cells in healthy people across ages. These data were also filed under a second study, of T cells of mothers and their children.

The chain links TRBV12-3 or TRBV12-4 to TRBJ2-2; D is ambiguous. Material for sequencing was blood. This receptor was identified in a boy between 10 and 17 years old in good health. The CDR3 bases are TGTGCCAGCAGACAAGCCGGACGAGGTACCGGGGAGCTGTTTTTT. This sequence encodes CASRQAGRGTGELFF.